This T cell receptor beta chain was retrieved from a study of human T cells and chemical hapten exposure. Across the study: An area of 2 cm by about 2.2 cm on upper inner arm skin received 2% DPC for sensitization.

The time point was: patch test 3, about 24 weeks after DPC sensitization. Treatment of the sample: therapeutic diphenylcyclopropenone sensitization with weekly scalp DPC. Blood was drawn before each patch test was applied. TCRdb ran MiXCR on the RACE reads and lists one entry per CDR3 protein. This sample has roughly 130,000 distinct CDR3 sequences, with approximately 11% found just once. Regarding the study as a whole: There was no change with DPC sensitization in TCRs above 1 in 1000 frequency.

On this clonotype itself: The antigen remains unidentified.

CDR1 SGHDT and CDR2 YYEEEE come from the germline V gene. Trimming pared 0 bases from V and 9 bases from J, leaving 7 bases between. The CDR3 runs 13 residues. The chain recombines TRBV5-6 with TRBJ1-6, with unresolved D. The origin of this receptor is a woman aged 50 to 60 with alopecia areata. Some clones in this sample may be carry-over from other donors' samples. Specimen: whole blood, collected in connection with sensitization to the hapten diphenylcyclopropenone (DPC). CDR3 residues: CASSLGTASPLHF. In nucleotides, the CDR3 is TGTGCCAGCAGCTTGGGAACAGCTTCACCCCTCCACTTT. Full variable domain (rest looked up from reference TRBV5-6 and TRBJ1-6): DAGVTQSPTHLIKTRGQQVTLRCSPKSGHDTVSWYQQALGQGPQFIFQYYEEEERQRGNFPDRFSGHQFPNYSSELNVNALLLGDSALYLCASSLGTASPLHFGNGTRLTVT.